This is a list of T cell receptor beta chains from one sample in a study of cytomegalovirus exposure and HLA in healthy donors. TCRdb's copy holds only in-frame clones and misses some; the assay was immunoSEQ multiplex PCR. The sample includes approximately 190,000 clones, roughly four fifths of them seen just once. Sequenced material: PBMCs. These receptors were collected from a woman aged 18-29 years in good health and CMV-seronegative. The CDR3 runs from the conserved cysteine through the conserved F or W. A D gene is named only where the DNA matches it firmly. Only some rows state a clone size, as once, few, many or a class for expanded clones.

CAWSTGQEAQPQHF	TGTGCCTGGAGTACTGGACAGGAAGCTCAGCCCCAGCATTTT	TRBD1	TRBV30	-	TRBJ1-5
CASSQQGNQPQHF	TGTGCCAGCAGCCAACAGGGAAATCAGCCCCAGCATTTT	-	TRBV6-5	-	TRBJ1-5
CASSIGGQGAIYGYTF	TGTGCCAGTAGTATTGGGGGACAGGGGGCGATCTATGGCTACACCTTC	TRBD1	TRBV19	-	TRBJ1-2
CASSLGQGHNEQFF	TGTGCCAGCAGTTTGGGACAGGGGCATAATGAGCAGTTCTTC	TRBD1	TRBV28	-	TRBJ2-1
CASSALSTVTDTQYF	TGCGCCAGCAGTGCCCTCTCGACAGTCACAGATACGCAGTATTTT	-	TRBV10-1	-	TRBJ2-3
CASRQQGGEQFF	TGTGCCAGCAGACAACAGGGCGGTGAGCAGTTCTTC	-	TRBV27	-	TRBJ2-1
CASSPDRGEAFF	TGTGCCAGCTCACCAGACAGGGGTGAAGCTTTCTTT	TRBD1	TRBV18	-	TRBJ1-1
CAVTGSGANVLTF	TGTGCCGTCACAGGGTCTGGGGCCAACGTCCTGACTTTC	-	TRBV15	-	TRBJ2-6
CASSLRTENSNQPQHF	TGTGCCAGCAGTTTACGGACAGAAAATAGCAATCAGCCCCAGCATTTT	-	TRBV28	-	TRBJ1-5
CASSLWMLAGGGEQFF	TGTGCCAGCAGCTTATGGATGTTAGCGGGAGGGGGTGAGCAGTTCTTC	TRBD2	TRBV7-8	-	TRBJ2-1
CASRTGGSSGRYEQYF	TGCGCCAGCAGGACAGGGGGCTCTAGCGGGAGGTACGAGCAGTACTTC	-	TRBV10-2	-	TRBJ2-7
CASSQAPGTDNGELFF	TGCGCCAGCAGCCAAGCTCCCGGGACAGATAACGGGGAGCTGTTTTTT	TRBD1	TRBV4-1	few	TRBJ2-2
CASSTLTLAKNIQYF	TGTGCCAGTAGTACATTGACACTAGCCAAAAACATTCAGTACTTC	-	TRBV19	-	TRBJ2-4
CASSPRQVLLYEQYF	TGTGCCAGCAGTCCCCGACAGGTTTTACTCTACGAGCAGTACTTC	-	TRBV6-5	few	TRBJ2-7
CASSVFRLEAGRNTIYF	TGTGCCAGCAGTGTATTTCGCCTCGAGGCAGGGCGAAACACCATATATTTT	-	TRBV2	-	TRBJ1-3
CASSHGVTGGRSGANVLTF	TGTGCCAGCAGCCATGGGGTAACAGGGGGTCGCTCTGGGGCCAACGTCCTGACTTTC	TRBD1	TRBV4-2	-	TRBJ2-6
CASSSDSEEQFF	TGTGCCAGCTCATCTGACAGCGAGGAGCAGTTCTTC	-	TRBV18	-	TRBJ2-1
CASSQRSGSSEQYF	TGCGCCAGCAGCCAACGGTCAGGGTCTAGCGAGCAGTACTTC	-	TRBV4-3	few	TRBJ2-7
CASSYRQNYGYTF	TGTGCCAGCAGTTATCGTCAGAACTATGGCTACACCTTC	-	TRBV27	-	TRBJ1-2
CASSLLAETQETQYF	TGTGCCAGCAGTTTATTAGCGGAGACCCAAGAGACCCAGTACTTC	-	TRBV27	once	TRBJ2-5
CASSLEGRLANTEAFF	TGTGCCAGCAGTTTAGAAGGGCGCCTAGCAAACACTGAAGCTTTCTTT	-	TRBV28	few	TRBJ1-1
CASSYRGSSYNSPLHF	TGTGCCAGCAGTTACAGGGGGAGCTCCTATAATTCACCCCTCCACTTT	-	TRBV6-5	-	TRBJ1-6
CASRGGEPKRLRTDTQYF	TGTGCCAGCAGAGGGGGGGAGCCCAAGAGACTCCGGACAGATACGCAGTATTTT	-	TRBV21-1	-	TRBJ2-3
CATSGELAGVEQYF	TGTGCCACCAGCGGAGAGCTAGCGGGAGTTGAGCAGTACTTC	TRBD2	TRBV15	once	TRBJ2-7
CASSRSGGVPKKQYF	TGTGCCAGCAGCCGCTCCGGGGGGGTCCCAAAAAAGCAGTACTTC	TRBD2	TRBV7-9	-	TRBJ2-7
CASRETGWNTGELFF	TGTGCCAGTAGGGAGACAGGGTGGAACACCGGGGAGCTGTTTTTT	TRBD1	TRBV19	-	TRBJ2-2
CASSLDRGRYEQYF	TGTGCCAGCAGCTTAGACAGGGGGCGTTACGAGCAGTACTTC	TRBD1	TRBV5-4	-	TRBJ2-7
CAWGASGLADSRNIQYF	TGTGCCTGGGGGGCCTCGGGACTAGCTGATTCAAGAAACATTCAGTACTTC	TRBD2	TRBV30	-	TRBJ2-4
CASSQVGVQGAYEQYF	TGCGCCAGCAGCCAAGTAGGAGTTCAGGGCGCCTACGAGCAGTACTTC	-	TRBV4-1	once	TRBJ2-7
CASSPGGHRTNYGYTF	TGTGCCAGCAGCCCCGGAGGTCACAGAACTAACTATGGCTACACCTTC	-	TRBV5-6	-	TRBJ1-2
CASSRTGDEQFF	TGCGCCAGCAGCCGGACAGGCGATGAGCAGTTCTTC	TRBD1	TRBV5-1	-	TRBJ2-1
CASSYSKEAGEYEQYF	TGTGCCAGCAGTTACTCGAAGGAAGCGGGAGAGTACGAGCAGTACTTC	TRBD2	TRBV6-5	few	TRBJ2-7